This T cell receptor beta chain appears in the sequencing data of a study of cytomegalovirus exposure and HLA in healthy donors. Study results and limitations: Most TCR sequences were uncommon, yet certain public TCRs appeared in many donors. Among the CMV-associated chains, three were confirmed in vitro as specific for CMV antigens. The study recorded about 150 TCR beta chains that were cytomegalovirus-associated.

This clone was counted a single time. The antigen is undetermined. Trimming stripped 0 bases from V and 7 bases from J, with 23 bases between. This CDR3 region has 18 residues. Germline V gene data show CDR1 as SGHDT and CDR2 as YYEEEE. Some clones are missing from TCRdb's copy, which holds only in-frame ones; the method was immunoSEQ multiplex PCR. The sample includes about 120,000 clones, around nine tenths of them seen just once. The rearrangement links TRBV5-6 to TRBJ2-1; TRBD1 is a possible D gene (5 bases). The clonotype comes from a man younger than 30 in good health and CMV-seropositive. Sequenced: PBMCs. Here the CDR3 reads CASSLESVRQGLRNEQFF. The CDR3 bases are TGTGCCAGCAGCTTGGAATCGGTAAGGCAGGGCCTAAGGAATGAGCAGTTCTTC.